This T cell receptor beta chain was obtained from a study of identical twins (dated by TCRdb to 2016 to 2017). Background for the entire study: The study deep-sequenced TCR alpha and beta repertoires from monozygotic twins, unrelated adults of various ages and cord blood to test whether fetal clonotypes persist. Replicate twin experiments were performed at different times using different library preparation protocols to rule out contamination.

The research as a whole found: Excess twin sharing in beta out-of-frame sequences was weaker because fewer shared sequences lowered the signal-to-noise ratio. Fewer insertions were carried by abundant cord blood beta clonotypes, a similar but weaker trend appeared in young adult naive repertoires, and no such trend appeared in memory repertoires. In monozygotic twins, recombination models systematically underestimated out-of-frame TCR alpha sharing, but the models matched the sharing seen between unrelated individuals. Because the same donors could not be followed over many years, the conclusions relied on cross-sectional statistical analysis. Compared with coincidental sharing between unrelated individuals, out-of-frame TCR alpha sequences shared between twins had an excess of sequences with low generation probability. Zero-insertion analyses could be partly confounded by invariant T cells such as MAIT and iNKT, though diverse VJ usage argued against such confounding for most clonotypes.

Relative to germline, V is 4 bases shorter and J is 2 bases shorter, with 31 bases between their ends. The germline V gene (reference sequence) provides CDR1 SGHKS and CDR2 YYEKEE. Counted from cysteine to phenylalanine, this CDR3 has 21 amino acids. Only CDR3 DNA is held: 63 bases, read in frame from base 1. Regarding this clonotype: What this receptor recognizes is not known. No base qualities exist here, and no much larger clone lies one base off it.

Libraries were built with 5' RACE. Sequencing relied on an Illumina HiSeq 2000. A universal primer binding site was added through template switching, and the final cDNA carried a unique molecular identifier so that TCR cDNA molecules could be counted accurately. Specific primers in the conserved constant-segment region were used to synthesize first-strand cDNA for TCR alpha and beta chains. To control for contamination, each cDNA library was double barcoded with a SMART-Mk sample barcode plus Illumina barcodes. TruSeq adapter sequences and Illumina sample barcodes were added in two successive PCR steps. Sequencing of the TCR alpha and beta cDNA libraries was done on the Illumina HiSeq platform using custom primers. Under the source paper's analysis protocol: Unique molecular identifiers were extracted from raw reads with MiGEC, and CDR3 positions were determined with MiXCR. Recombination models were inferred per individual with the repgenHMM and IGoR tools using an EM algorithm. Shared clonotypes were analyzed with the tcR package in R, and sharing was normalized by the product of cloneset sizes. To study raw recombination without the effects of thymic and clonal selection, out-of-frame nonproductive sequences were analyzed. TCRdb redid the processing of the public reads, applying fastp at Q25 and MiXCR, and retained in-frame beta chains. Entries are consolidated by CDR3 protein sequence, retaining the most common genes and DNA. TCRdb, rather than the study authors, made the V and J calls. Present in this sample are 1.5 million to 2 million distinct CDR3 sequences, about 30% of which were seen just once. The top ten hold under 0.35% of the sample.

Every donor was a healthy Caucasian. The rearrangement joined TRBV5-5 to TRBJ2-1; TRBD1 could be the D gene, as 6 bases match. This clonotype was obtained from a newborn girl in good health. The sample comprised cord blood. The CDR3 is CASSRTNQTGGAVVTYNEQFF. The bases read TGTGCCAGCAGCCGTACAAATCAGACAGGTGGGGCGGTCGTCACCTACAATGAGCAGTTCTTC.